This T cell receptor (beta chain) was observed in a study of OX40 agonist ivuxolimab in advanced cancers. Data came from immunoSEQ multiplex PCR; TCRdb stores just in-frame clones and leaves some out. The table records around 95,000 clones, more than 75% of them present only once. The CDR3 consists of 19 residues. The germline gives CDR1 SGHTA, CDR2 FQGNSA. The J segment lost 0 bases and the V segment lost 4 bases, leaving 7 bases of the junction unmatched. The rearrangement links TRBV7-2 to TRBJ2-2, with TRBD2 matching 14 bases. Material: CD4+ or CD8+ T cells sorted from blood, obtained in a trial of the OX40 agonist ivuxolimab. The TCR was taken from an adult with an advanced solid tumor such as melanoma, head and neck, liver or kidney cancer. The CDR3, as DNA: TGTGCCAGCAGCTCAGGACTAGCGGGGGGTATTACGAACACCGGGGAGCTGTTTTTT. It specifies CASSSGLAGGITNTGELFF.